The 17 T cell receptor beta chains below all came from one sample that was sequenced in a study of cytomegalovirus exposure and HLA in healthy donors. With 60 Vbeta and 13 Jbeta primers, the PCR was carried out. TCRdb's table, derived via immunoSEQ multiplex PCR, lists solely in-frame clones and lacks some. The table shows some 87,000 clones, with around 77% occurring only once. The specimen was PBMCs. The receptor set was obtained from a woman aged 40 to 50 in good health and CMV-seropositive.

The CDR3 sequence is CASSRLQAHYGYTF. CDR3 coding DNA: TGTGCCAGCAGCCGTCTCCAGGCCCACTATGGCTACACCTTC. The rearrangement joins TRBV28 to TRBJ1-2; D uncertain. V was cut by 6 bases and J by 3 bases, with 14 bases left in between. CDR1 MDHEN and CDR2 SYDVKM come from the germline V gene. This CDR3 region has 14 residues.

The chain has TRBV28 and TRBJ2-7; TRBD2 matches at 13 bases. Unmatched junction bases numbered 5, after V lost 4 bases and J lost 5 bases. The CDR3 length is 15 residues. Germline-derived CDR1 and CDR2 are MDHEN and SYDVKM. The CDR3 reads CASSSWTSGSNEQYF. Here the CDR3 DNA reads TGTGCCAGCAGTTCTTGGACTAGCGGGAGCAACGAGCAGTACTTC.

A few counts support this clone. V is TRBV5-6 and J is TRBJ1-1, with no clear D. This CDR3 region has 15 residues. The germline gives CDR1 SGHDT, CDR2 YYEEEE. V lost 0 bases and J 5 bases, leaving 14 bases between the germline ends. In DNA form, the CDR3 reads TGTGCCAGCAGCTTGGAGGCGCGTCCGGGGACTGAAGCTTTCTTT. This translates into CASSLEARPGTEAFF.

Here the CDR3 DNA reads TGTGCCAGCAGCCAATCGGGGCAGAGCAATCAGCCCCAGCATTTT. It encodes CASSQSGQSNQPQHF. V is TRBV16 and J is TRBJ1-5; D is perhaps TRBD1 (5 bases). CDR1 and CDR2 (germline): KGHSY, FQNENV. The CDR3 is made up of 15 amino acids. V shed 0 bases and J shed 1 base, with 7 bases lying between them.

This sequence joins TRBV30 and TRBJ1-6, with a tentative D call TRBD1 (6 bases). The CDR3 totals 14 residues. The V and J ends lost 2 bases and 5 bases respectively, with 10 bases between them. CDR1 is GTSNPN, CDR2 SVGIG, per germline (reference sequence). Written as DNA, the CDR3 is TGTGCCTGGAGTAGGACAGACAATAATTCACCCCTCCACTTT. Translation: CAWSRTDNNSPLHF.

Regarding this clone: This same CDR3 is encoded by further DNA sequences in the sample. V and J are TRBV6-1 and TRBJ1-5; D unclear. V was pared by 3 bases and J by 0 bases, with 9 bases between. The CDR3 has 15 residues. The germline CDR1 and CDR2 sequences are MNHNS and SASEGT. The CDR3 sequence: CASSDNRASNQPQHF. CDR3 nucleotides: TGTGCCAGCAGTGATAACAGAGCTAGCAATCAGCCCCAGCATTTT.

The chain uses TRBV29-1 and TRBJ2-5; 9 bases align to TRBD2. CDR3 length: 14 residues. Germline lookup yields CDR1 SQVTM and CDR2 ANQGSEA. The V segment lost 4 bases and the J segment 1 base; nucleotides outside the gene matches: 4. This chain's CDR3 is CSVGTSVSQETQYF. The CDR3 DNA follows: TGCAGCGTTGGGACTAGCGTATCCCAAGAGACCCAGTACTTC. The whole variable domain, remainder taken from reference TRBV29-1 and TRBJ2-5, is SAVISQKPSRDICQRGTSLTIQCQVDSQVTMMFWYRQQPGQSLTLIATANQGSEATYESGFVIDKFPISRPNLTFSTLTVSNMSPEDSSIYLCSVGTSVSQETQYFGPGTRLLVL.

The chain uses TRBV30 and TRBJ1-1, with 8 bases matching TRBD1. The CDR3 covers 14 residues. V was pared by 2 bases and J by 1 base, with 3 bases of the junction left unmatched. Per germline, CDR1 GTSNPN and CDR2 SVGIG (reference sequence). The CDR3 protein is CAWSTGQGNTEAFF. The CDR3 region has the DNA TGTGCCTGGAGTACTGGACAGGGGAACACTGAAGCTTTCTTT.

This clone was seen a single time. In DNA, the CDR3 is TGCGCCAGCAGCCCGGGACTAGCGGGAGGGCCAGATACGCAGTATTTT. This sequence encodes CASSPGLAGGPDTQYF. The rearrangement links TRBV5-1 to TRBJ2-3; 16 positions agree with TRBD2. CDR1 is SGHRS, CDR2 YFSETQ, per germline. The CDR3 is 16 amino acids. V was clipped by 4 bases and J by 4 bases; unmatched bases: 3.

This chain connects TRBV7-2 to TRBJ1-2, with a possible D match to TRBD1 (5 bases). Germline CDR1 is SGHTA and CDR2 is FQGNSA. The CDR3 is 14 residues long. Trimming removed 2 bases from V and 8 bases from J, with 15 bases in between. CDR3 in DNA: TGTGCCAGCAGCTTATCCTTTCGGGGGGGAGGCTACACCTTC. Translating it yields CASSLSFRGGGYTF.

V is TRBV6-5 and J is TRBJ1-2; TRBD1 matches at 8 bases. The junction had 7 bases not matched to a gene; V was cut back by 6 bases and J by 4 bases. Per the germline V gene, CDR1 is MNHEY and CDR2 is SVGAGI. The CDR3 spans 14 residues. DNA for the CDR3: TGTGCCAGCAGACGGACAGGGTTGGTCTATGGCTACACCTTC. It translates to CASRRTGLVYGYTF.

Remarks on this clone: Other DNA sequences within the sample encode an identical CDR3. The V call is TRBV7-9, the J call TRBJ2-7; 12 nucleotides agree with TRBD2. The CDR3 has 15 residues. CDR1 SEHNR and CDR2 FQNEAQ come from the germline V gene (reference sequence). Trimming cost V 2 bases and J 1 base; bases outside gene matches: 0. CDR3 bases: TGTGCCAGCAGCTTAACTAGCGGGGGGTCCTACGAGCAGTACTTC. It codes for CASSLTSGGSYEQYF.

In DNA form, the CDR3 reads TGTGCCAGCAGCGCTATTAGGGACAGGGCCTCCTACGAGCAGTACTTC. It is translated as CASSAIRDRASYEQYF. V usage is TRBV5-6 and J usage is TRBJ2-5, with 9 positions matching TRBD1. The last part of the DNA fits TRBJ2-7 better; the J call may be wrong. This CDR3 is built from 16 residues. Germline V gene data show CDR1 as SGHDT and CDR2 as YYEEEE.

This rearrangement joins TRBV28 to TRBJ1-3; maybe TRBD1 (6 bases). Germline V gene lookup returns CDR1 MDHEN and CDR2 SYDVKM. The CDR3 extends over 16 amino acids. V lost 5 bases to trimming and J lost 3 bases, with 17 bases between them. The CDR3 loop reads CASSGRPGHLGNTIYF. The CDR3 DNA reads as TGTGCCAGCAGTGGACGTCCGGGACACCTTGGAAACACCATATATTTT.

V is TRBV19 and J is TRBJ2-4; 12 bases match TRBD1. CDR3 length equals 18 residues. Per the germline V gene, CDR1 is LNHDA and CDR2 is SQIVND (reference sequence). Trimming at V came to 8 bases and at J to 3 bases, leaving 14 bases not matched to a gene. In DNA form, the CDR3 reads TGTGCCAGTGAACCCGAAGGGACAGGGGGCCGGGGCAAAAACATTCAGTACTTC. Its protein is CASEPEGTGGRGKNIQYF.

The CDR3 DNA follows: TGTGCCCTTTCCCCGGGACAGGGGGATTACGAGCAGTACTTC. Translated, it gives CALSPGQGDYEQYF. The chain recombines TRBV2 with TRBJ2-7, with 11 nucleotides matching TRBD1. V was pared by 11 bases and J by 4 bases, with 10 bases of the junction left unmatched. Germline values: CDR1 SNHLY, CDR2 FYNNEI. The CDR3 is 14 amino acids.

CDR3 residues: CATSRGPAGIDTQYF. DNA for the CDR3: TGTGCCACCAGCAGAGGCCCAGCGGGGATCGATACGCAGTATTTT. The chain carries TRBV15 and TRBJ2-3, with 7 bases fitting TRBD2. The ends lost 1 base at V and 6 bases at J; junction bases unmatched: 7. This CDR3 spans 15 amino acids. Germline V CDR1 and CDR2: LNHNV, YYDKDF (reference sequence).